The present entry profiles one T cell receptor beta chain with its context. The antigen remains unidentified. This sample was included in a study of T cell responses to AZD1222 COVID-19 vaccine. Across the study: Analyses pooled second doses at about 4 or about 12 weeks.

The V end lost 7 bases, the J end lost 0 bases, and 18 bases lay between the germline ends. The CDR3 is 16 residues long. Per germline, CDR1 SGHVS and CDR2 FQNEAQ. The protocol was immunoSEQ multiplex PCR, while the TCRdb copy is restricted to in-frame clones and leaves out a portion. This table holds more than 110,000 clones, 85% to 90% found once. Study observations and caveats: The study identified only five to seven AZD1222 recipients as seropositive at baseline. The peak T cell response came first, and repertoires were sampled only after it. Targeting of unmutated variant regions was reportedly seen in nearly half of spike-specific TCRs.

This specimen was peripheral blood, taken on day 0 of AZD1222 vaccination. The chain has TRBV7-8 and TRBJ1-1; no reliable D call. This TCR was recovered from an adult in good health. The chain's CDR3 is CASKGVGIPMNTEAFF. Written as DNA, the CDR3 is TGTGCCAGCAAGGGTGTGGGAATACCAATGAACACTGAAGCTTTCTTT. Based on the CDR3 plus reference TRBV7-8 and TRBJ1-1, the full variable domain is GAGVSQSPRYKVAKRGQDVALRCDPISGHVSLFWYQQALGQGPEFLTYFQNEAQLDKSGLPSDRFFAERPEGSVSTLKIQRTQQEDSAVYLCASKGVGIPMNTEAFFGQGTRLTVV.